The following is a T cell receptor beta chain sequence with its context. In the original processing: Estimates of nucleated cell counts were drawn from the amplification of reference gene primers. Data came from immunoSEQ multiplex PCR; TCRdb stores just in-frame clones and leaves some out. V, J and clone size derive from that table, while D and trimming were established from the DNA sequence. The sample holds roughly 120,000 clones, 85% to 90% seen once. This specimen belongs to a study of blood T cell repertoires in COVID-19. Study-wide context: Italy, Spain and the United States were the sources of the convalescent and acute COVID-19 samples.

Sequences were obtained from peripheral blood. This receptor was obtained from a human donor in a cohort sampled during active COVID-19.

The CDR3 spells CAKPPDSGLIEKGYTF. The CDR3, as DNA: TGTGCCAAGCCACCGGACAGCGGACTGATTGAGAAAGGCTACACCTTC. V and J are TRBV5-3 and TRBJ1-2, with D tentatively TRBD1 (6 bases). TRBV5-3 is noted as an ORF with a role that remains uncertain. The length of the CDR3 is 16 residues. Trimming removed 9 bases from V and 8 bases from J, with 29 bases in between.